What follows is one TCR beta chain and its context. Its antigen is undetermined. The data stem from a study of shared clonotypes between healthy human individuals. Background on the study: Plates per donor: three CD4 naive, three CD4 memory, two CD8 naive, one CD8 memory. Study outcomes and limitations: Naive subsets typically showed greater estimated richness than memory subsets. All-four-donor shared clonotypes had higher generation probabilities than non-shared clonotypes did. When naive CD4 clonotypes were compared across a few donors, approximately 4.9% were shared.

CD8 cells classed as naive were CD45RO-negative and positively selected for CCR7, excluding terminally differentiated effector memory CD45RA+ cells. Profiling relied on immunoSEQ multiplex PCR, and the TCRdb table lists in-frame clones only, not all of them. There are about 2.2 million clones in the sample; 85% to 95% occur only once, and more than 1.5% lies in the top ten. Trimming removed 4 bases from V and 2 bases from J; junction bases left unmatched: 6. The germline V gene has CDR1 SEHNR and CDR2 FQNEAQ (reference sequence). The CDR3 length is 16 residues. Sequencing was performed on naive CD8+ T cells from PBMCs. This TCR was recovered from a man aged 18-30 years in good health. Some clones in this sample may be carry-over from other donors' samples. The chain employs TRBV7-9 and TRBJ2-1, with 9 nucleotides matching TRBD2. CDR3 bases: TGTGCCAGCAGCTCAGTGGCTAGCGGGACCTACAATGAGCAGTTCTTC. Its translation is CASSSVASGTYNEQFF.